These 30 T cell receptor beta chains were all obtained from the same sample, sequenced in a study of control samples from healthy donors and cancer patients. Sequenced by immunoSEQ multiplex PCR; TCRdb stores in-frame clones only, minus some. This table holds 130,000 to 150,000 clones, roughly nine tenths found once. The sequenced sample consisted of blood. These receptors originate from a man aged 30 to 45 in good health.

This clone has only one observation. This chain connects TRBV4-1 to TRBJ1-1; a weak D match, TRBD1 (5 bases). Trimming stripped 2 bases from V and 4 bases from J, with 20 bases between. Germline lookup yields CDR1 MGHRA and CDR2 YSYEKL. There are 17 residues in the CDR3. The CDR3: CASSQYAMGVSGTEAFF. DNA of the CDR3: TGCGCCAGCAGCCAATACGCCATGGGGGTTTCGGGCACTGAAGCTTTCTTT.

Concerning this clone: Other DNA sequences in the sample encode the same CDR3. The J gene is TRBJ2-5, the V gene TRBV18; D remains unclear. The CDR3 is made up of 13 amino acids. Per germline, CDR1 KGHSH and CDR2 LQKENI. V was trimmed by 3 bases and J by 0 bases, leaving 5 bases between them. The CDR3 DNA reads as TGTGCCAGCTCACCGGGCCACCAAGAGACCCAGTACTTC. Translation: CASSPGHQETQYF.

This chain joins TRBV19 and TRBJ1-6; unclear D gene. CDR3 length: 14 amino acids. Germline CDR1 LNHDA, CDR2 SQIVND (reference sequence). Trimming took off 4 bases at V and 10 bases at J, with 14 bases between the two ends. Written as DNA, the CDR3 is TGTGCCAGTAGTACCGGGTCTATGTCATCACCCCTCCACTTT. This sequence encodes CASSTGSMSSPLHF.

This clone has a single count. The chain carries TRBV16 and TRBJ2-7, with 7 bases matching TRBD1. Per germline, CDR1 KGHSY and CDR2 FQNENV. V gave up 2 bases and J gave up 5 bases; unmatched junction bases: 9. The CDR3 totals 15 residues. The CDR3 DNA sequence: TGTGCCAGCAGCCAAGATAGGACAGGTTACAACGAGCAGTACTTC. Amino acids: CASSQDRTGYNEQYF.

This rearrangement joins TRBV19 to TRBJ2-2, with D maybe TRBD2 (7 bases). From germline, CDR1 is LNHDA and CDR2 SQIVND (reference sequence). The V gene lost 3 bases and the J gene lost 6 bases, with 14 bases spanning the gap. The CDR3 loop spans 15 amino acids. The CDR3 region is CASSIGGGAAGELFF. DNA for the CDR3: TGTGCCAGTAGTATTGGGGGGGGCGCTGCCGGGGAGCTGTTTTTT.

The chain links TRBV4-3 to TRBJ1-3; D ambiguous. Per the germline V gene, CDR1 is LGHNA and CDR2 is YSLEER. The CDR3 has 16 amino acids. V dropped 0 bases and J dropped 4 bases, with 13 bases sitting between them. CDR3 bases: TGCGCCAGCAGCCAAGATCACCCTTCTGGGGGAAACACCATATATTTT. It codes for CASSQDHPSGGNTIYF.

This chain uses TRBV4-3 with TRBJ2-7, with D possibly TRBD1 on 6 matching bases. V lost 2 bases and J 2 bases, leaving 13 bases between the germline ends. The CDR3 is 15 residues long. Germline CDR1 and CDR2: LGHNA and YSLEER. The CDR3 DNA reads TGCGCCAGCAGCCAATCAAGAACAGGGACCTACGAGCAGTACTTC. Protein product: CASSQSRTGTYEQYF.

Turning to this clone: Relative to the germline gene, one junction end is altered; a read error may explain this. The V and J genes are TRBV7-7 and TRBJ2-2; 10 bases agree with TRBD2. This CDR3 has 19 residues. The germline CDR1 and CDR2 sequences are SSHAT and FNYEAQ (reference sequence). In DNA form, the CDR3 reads TGTGCTAGCACCAAAAGTCTAGCGGGAGCTGCCGCGAACACCGGGGAGCTGTTTTTT. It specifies CASTKSLAGAAANTGELFF.

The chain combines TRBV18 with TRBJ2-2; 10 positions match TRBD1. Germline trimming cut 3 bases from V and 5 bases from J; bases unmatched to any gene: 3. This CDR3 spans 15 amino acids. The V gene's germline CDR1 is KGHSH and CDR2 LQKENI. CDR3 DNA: TGTGCCAGCTCACCGGGACAGGGGAGAACCGGGGAGCTGTTTTTT. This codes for CASSPGQGRTGELFF.

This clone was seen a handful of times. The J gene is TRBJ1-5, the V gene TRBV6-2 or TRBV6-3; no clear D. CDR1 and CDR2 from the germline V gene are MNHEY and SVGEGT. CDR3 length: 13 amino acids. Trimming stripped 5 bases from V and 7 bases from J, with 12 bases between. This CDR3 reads CASSLHPGQPQHF. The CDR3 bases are TGTGCCAGCAGTCTACACCCGGGGCAGCCCCAGCATTTT.

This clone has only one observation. CDR3 sequence (DNA): TGTGCCAGCTCTCATCTCACTAGCGGAGCCTACAATGAGCAGTTCTTC. Its translation is CASSHLTSGAYNEQFF. The rearrangement joins TRBV18 to TRBJ2-1, with 8 bases that match TRBD2. This CDR3 contains 16 residues. CDR1 is KGHSH, CDR2 LQKENI, per germline. The V and J ends lost 6 bases and 2 bases, in that order; junction bases with no gene match: 9.

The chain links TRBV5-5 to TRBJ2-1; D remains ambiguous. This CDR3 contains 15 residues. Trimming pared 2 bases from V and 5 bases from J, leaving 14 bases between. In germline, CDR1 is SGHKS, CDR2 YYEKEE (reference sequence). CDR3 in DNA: TGTGCCAGCAGCTTTTTGAGCAGAGCCAACAATGAGCAGTTCTTC. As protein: CASSFLSRANNEQFF.

The CDR3 protein is CASSIVDGEYYEQYF. Here the CDR3 DNA reads TGTGCCAGTAGTATAGTAGACGGAGAATATTACGAGCAGTACTTC. The V call is TRBV19, the J call TRBJ2-7; D is uncertain. This CDR3 is built from 15 residues. V lost 1 base, J lost 4 bases, and 14 bases lay in between. Looked up from germline, CDR1 is LNHDA and CDR2 is SQIVND (reference sequence).

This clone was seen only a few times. For the CDR3, the DNA is TGCAGTGCTAGTCGGGCTAGCGGGAGTTACGAGCAGTACTTC. Translating gives CSASRASGSYEQYF. The V and J genes are TRBV20-1 and TRBJ2-7; 10 bases fit TRBD2. The CDR3 length is 14 residues. Trimming took 3 bases from V and 4 from J; bases not matched to a gene: 6. Per the germline V gene, CDR1 is DFQATT and CDR2 is SNEGSKA (reference sequence).

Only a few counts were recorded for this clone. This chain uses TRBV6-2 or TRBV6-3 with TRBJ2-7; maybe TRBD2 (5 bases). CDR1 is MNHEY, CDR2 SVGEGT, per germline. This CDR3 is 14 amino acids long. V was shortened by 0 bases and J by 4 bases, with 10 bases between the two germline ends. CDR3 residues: CASSYSRGGYEQYF. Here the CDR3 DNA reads TGTGCCAGCAGTTACTCTCGGGGTGGATACGAGCAGTACTTC.

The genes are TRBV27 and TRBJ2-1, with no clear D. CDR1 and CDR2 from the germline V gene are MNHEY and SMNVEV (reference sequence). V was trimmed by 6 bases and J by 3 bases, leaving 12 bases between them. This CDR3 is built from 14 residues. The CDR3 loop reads CASRPDRDYNEQFF. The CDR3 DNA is TGTGCCAGCAGGCCAGACCGAGACTACAATGAGCAGTTCTTC.

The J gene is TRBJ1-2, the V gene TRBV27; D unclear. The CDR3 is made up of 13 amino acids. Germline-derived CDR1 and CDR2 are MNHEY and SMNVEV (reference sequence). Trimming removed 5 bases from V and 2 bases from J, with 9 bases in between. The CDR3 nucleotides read TGTGCCAGCAGTCTAAGGGAGAACTATGGCTACACCTTC. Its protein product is CASSLRENYGYTF.

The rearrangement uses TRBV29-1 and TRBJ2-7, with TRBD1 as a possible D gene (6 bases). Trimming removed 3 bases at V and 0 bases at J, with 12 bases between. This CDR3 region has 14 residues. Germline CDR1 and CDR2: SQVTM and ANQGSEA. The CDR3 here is CSVEGQGSSYEQYF. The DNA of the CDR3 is TGCAGCGTTGAGGGCCAGGGGTCCTCCTACGAGCAGTACTTC.

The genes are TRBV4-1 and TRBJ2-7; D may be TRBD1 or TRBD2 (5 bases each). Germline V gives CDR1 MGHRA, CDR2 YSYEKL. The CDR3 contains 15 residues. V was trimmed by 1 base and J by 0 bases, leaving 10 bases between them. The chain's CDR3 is CASSQVEGSSYEQYF. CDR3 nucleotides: TGCGCCAGCAGCCAAGTTGAGGGGAGCTCCTACGAGCAGTACTTC.

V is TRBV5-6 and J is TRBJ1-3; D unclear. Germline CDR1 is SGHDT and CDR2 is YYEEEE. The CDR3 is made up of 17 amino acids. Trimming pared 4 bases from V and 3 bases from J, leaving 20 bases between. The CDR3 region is CASSRRVQDLGGNTIYF. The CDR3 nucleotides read TGTGCCAGCAGCCGGAGGGTCCAGGATCTGGGTGGAAACACCATATATTTT. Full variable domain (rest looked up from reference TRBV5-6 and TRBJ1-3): DAGVTQSPTHLIKTRGQQVTLRCSPKSGHDTVSWYQQALGQGPQFIFQYYEEEERQRGNFPDRFSGHQFPNYSSELNVNALLLGDSALYLCASSRRVQDLGGNTIYFGEGSWLTVV.

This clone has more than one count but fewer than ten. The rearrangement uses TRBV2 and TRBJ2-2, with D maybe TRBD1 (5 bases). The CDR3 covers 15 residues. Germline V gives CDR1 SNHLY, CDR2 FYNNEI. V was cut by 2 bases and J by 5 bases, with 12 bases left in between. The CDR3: CASSESRVKTGELFF. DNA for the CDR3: TGTGCCAGCAGTGAAAGCAGGGTAAAGACCGGGGAGCTGTTTTTT.

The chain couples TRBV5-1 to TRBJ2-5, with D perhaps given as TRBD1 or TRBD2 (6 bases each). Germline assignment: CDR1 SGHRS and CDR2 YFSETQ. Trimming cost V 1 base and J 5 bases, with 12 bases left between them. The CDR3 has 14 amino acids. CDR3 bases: TGCGCCAGCAGCTTGACAGGAGGGGGGGAGACCCAGTACTTC. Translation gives CASSLTGGGETQYF.

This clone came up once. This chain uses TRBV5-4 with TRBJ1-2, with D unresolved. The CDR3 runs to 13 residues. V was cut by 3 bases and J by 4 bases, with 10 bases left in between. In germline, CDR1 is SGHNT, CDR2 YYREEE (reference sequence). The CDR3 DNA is TGTGCCAGCAGCTCGTCGGTGTCCTATGGCTACACCTTC. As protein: CASSSSVSYGYTF.

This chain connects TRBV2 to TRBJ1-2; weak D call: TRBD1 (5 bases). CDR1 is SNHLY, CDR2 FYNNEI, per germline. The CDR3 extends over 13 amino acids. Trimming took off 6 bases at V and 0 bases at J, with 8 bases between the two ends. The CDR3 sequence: CASRGVANYGYTF. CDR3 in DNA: TGTGCCAGCAGAGGGGTAGCTAACTATGGCTACACCTTC. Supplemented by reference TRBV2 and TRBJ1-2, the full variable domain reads EPEVTQTPSHQVTQMGQEVILRCVPISNHLYFYWYRQILGQKVEFLVSFYNNEISEKSEIFDDQFSVERPDGSNFTLKIRSTKLEDSAMYFCASRGVANYGYTFGSGTRLTVV.

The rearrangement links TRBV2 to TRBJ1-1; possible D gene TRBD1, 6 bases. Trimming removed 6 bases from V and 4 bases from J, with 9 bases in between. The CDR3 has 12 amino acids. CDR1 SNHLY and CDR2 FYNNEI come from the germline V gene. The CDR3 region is CASRQGSTEAFF. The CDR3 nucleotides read TGTGCCAGCAGGCAGGGGAGCACTGAAGCTTTCTTT.

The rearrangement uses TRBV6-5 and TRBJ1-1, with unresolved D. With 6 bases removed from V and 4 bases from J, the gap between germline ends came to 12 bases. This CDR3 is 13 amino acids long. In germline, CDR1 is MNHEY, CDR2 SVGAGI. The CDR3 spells CASRNRRATEAFF. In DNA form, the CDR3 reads TGTGCCAGCAGAAACCGGAGGGCCACTGAAGCTTTCTTT.

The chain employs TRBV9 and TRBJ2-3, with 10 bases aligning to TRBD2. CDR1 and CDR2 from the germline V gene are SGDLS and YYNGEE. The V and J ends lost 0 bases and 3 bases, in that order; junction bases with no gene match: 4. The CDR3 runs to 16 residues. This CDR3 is CASSVDGAGGTDTQYF. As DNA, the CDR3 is TGTGCCAGCAGCGTAGATGGAGCGGGGGGGACAGATACGCAGTATTTT.

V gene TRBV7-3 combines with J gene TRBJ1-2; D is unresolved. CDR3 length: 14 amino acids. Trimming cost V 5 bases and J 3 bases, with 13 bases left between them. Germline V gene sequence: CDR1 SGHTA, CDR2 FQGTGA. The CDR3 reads CASSLTDRDYGYTF. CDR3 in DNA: TGTGCCAGCAGCCTTACGGACCGCGACTATGGCTACACCTTC. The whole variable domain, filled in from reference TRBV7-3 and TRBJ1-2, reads GAGVSQTPSNKVTEKGKYVELRCDPISGHTALYWYRQSLGQGPEFLIYFQGTGAADDSGLPNDRFFAVRPEGSVSTLKIQRTERGDSAVYLCASSLTDRDYGYTFGSGTRLTVV.

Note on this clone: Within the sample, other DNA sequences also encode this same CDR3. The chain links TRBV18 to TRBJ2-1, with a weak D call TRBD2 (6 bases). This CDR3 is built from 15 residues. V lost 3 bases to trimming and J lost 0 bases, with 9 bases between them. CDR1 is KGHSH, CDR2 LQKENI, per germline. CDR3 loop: CASSPAGSSYNEQFF. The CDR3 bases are TGTGCCAGCTCACCTGCGGGAAGCTCCTACAATGAGCAGTTCTTC.

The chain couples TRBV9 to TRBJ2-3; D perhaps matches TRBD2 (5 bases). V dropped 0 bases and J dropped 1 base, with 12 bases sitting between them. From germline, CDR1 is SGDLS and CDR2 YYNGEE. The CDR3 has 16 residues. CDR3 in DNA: TGTGCCAGCAGCGTAGCCTGGCGGGCCCGCACAGATACGCAGTATTTT. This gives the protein CASSVAWRARTDTQYF.